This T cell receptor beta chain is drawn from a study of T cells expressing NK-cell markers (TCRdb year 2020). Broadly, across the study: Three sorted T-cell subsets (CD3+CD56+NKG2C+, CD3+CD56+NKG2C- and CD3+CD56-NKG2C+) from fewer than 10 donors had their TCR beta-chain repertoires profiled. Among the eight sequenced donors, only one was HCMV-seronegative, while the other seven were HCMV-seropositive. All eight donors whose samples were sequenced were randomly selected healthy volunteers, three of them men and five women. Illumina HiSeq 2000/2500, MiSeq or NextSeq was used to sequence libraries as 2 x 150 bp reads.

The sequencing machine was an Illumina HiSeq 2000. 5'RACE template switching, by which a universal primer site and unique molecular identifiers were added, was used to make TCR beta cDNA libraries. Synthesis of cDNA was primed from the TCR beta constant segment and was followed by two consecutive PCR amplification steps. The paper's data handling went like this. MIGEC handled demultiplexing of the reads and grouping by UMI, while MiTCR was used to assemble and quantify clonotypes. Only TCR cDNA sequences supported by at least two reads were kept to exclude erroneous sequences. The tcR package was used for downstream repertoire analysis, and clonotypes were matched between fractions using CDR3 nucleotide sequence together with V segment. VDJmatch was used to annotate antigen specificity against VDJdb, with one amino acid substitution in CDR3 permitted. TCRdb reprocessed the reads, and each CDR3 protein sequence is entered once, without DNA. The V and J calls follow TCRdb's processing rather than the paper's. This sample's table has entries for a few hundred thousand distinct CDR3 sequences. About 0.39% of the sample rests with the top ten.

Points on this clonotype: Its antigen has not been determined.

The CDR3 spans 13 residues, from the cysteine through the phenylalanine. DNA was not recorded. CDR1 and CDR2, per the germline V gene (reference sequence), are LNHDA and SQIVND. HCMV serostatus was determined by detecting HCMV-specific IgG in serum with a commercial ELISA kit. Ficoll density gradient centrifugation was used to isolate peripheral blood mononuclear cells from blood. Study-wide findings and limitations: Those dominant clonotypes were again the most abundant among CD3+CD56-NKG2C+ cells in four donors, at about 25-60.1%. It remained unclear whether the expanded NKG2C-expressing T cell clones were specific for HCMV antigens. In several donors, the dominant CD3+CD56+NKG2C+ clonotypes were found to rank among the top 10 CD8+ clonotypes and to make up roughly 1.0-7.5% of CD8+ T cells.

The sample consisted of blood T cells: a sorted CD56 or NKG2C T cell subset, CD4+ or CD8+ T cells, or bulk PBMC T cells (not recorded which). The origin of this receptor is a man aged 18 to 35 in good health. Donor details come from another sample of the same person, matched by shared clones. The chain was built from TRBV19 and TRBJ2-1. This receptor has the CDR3 CASRSVAGRRQFF. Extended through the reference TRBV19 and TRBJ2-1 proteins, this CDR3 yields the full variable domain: DGGITQSPKYLFRKEGQNVTLSCEQNLNHDAMYWYRQDPGQGLRLIYYSQIVNDFQKGDIAEGYSVSREKKESFPLTVTSAQKNPTAFYLCASRSVAGRRQFFGPGTRLTVL.